This T cell receptor beta chain was sequenced in a study of CD8+CD57+ T cells in acquired aplastic anemia. At the level of the study: Healthy donors gave about 10.8 million reads on average for CD4+ cells.

This clonotype was seen at least ten times. The use of genomic DNA as template underpinned the TCR beta VDJ and CDR3 profiling. MiXCR, run by TCRdb on the reads, gives a single entry per CDR3 protein. The repertoire holds more than 100,000 distinct CDR3 sequences, with roughly 50% as singletons. V lost 5 bases, J lost 6 bases, and 13 bases lay in between. Per the germline V gene, CDR1 is SGHTA and CDR2 is FQGNSA. The CDR3 is made up of 13 amino acids. The source is a human donor in good health, serving as a control. V and J are TRBV7-2 and TRBJ1-1; D gene uncertain. Sample: sorted CD4+, CD8+, or CD8+CD57+ T cells (not recorded which) from PBMCs. This chain's CDR3 is CASSPPARSEAFF. The DNA of the CDR3 is TGTGCCAGCAGCCCCCCCGCTAGGTCTGAAGCTTTCTTT.